This paragraph covers one T cell receptor (beta chain) sequence. The antigen is not known. Method: immunoSEQ multiplex PCR; TCRdb's copy keeps in-frame clones and lacks some. The sample contains nearly 70,000 clones, roughly 80% of which appear only once. The germline gives CDR1 SEHNR, CDR2 FQNEAQ (reference sequence). Trimming removed 3 bases from V and 8 bases from J; junction bases left unmatched: 9. CDR3 size: 15 residues. The sample originates from a study of early stage breast cancer tumors. Study context: Samples were sequenced at about 10-fold average coverage.

Study-wide findings and caveats: Comparing each tissue with blood distinguished tumor from normal in about 85% of the 16 patients. Enriched TCRB sequences shared across patients were mostly commonly generated sequences. Tumors had about 2.5-fold higher T cell density and higher clonality than adjacent normal breast tissue.

The chain carries TRBV7-9 and TRBJ1-4, with TRBD1 matching 7 bases. The origin of this receptor is a person aged 35-55 years with breast cancer. Sequenced sample: blood. The CDR3 DNA is TGTGCCAGCAGCTTCAGGAAGGGGGCGGACGAAAAACTGTTTTTT. Protein: CASSFRKGADEKLFF.